What follows are 24 T cell receptor beta chains derived from one specimen sequenced in a study of cytomegalovirus exposure and HLA in healthy donors (TCRdb year 2017). The library was obtained by the immunoSEQ multiplex PCR assay. The multiplex PCR relied on a mix of 60 forward primers for TCR Vbeta segments and 13 reverse primers for TCR Jbeta segments. The table was pulled from immuneACCESS by TCRdb, which kept in-frame rearrangements only. Such tables lose some clones; where checked, under half of the loss comes from unresolved V genes, and the rest has no known cause. Across this sample there are approximately 150,000 clones, with roughly 80% seen only once. Together, the top ten hold approximately 4.2% of the sample. Sequenced sample: PBMCs. The receptors shown here come from a woman between 40 and 55 years old in good health and CMV-seropositive.

The V and J genes are TRBV27 and TRBJ2-2, with D unclear. The CDR3 contains 15 residues. Germline V gene lookup returns CDR1 MNHEY and CDR2 SMNVEV (reference sequence). Trimming cost V 3 bases and J 4 bases, with 12 bases left between them. In nucleotides, the CDR3 is TGTGCCAGCAGTTTGGGCAGTCGACCCACCGGGGAGCTGTTTTTT. Encoded protein: CASSLGSRPTGELFF.

This chain joins TRBV7-9 and TRBJ1-2; D may be TRBD1 (6 bases). Germline assignment: CDR1 SEHNR and CDR2 FQNEAQ (reference sequence). Trimming took 0 bases from V and 4 from J, leaving 12 bases between them. CDR3 length: 15 amino acids. CDR3 nucleotides: TGTGCCAGCAGCTTAGCGGGGGCGCACAGCTATGGCTACACCTTC. It yields the protein CASSLAGAHSYGYTF.

In its sample, this clone was seen a few times. This sequence joins TRBV7-3 and TRBJ2-7, with TRBD1 matching over 9 bases. Germline CDR1 is SGHTA and CDR2 is FQGTGA. CDR3 length: 14 residues. V lost 5 bases, J lost 3 bases, and 5 bases stayed unmatched. CDR3 in amino acids: CASSEGQGNYEQYF. In nucleotides, the CDR3 is TGTGCCAGCAGCGAGGGACAGGGCAACTACGAGCAGTACTTC.

This sequence joins TRBV4-1 and TRBJ1-5; 9 bases align to TRBD1. The CDR3 sequence is 15 residues long. In germline, CDR1 is MGHRA, CDR2 YSYEKL. J lost 2 bases, V lost 6 bases, and 5 bases had no gene match. The CDR3 region has the DNA TGCGCCAGCAGACTTACAGGGGGCGGCAATCAGCCCCAGCATTTT. Its protein product is CASRLTGGGNQPQHF.

The rearrangement links TRBV9 to TRBJ2-7; 7 nucleotides line up with TRBD2. This CDR3 is 15 amino acids long. Germline V gene sequence: CDR1 SGDLS, CDR2 YYNGEE. The J segment lost 3 bases and the V segment lost 4 bases, leaving 10 bases of the junction unmatched. CDR3 sequence: CASSPSGGRVYEQYF. The CDR3, as DNA: TGTGCCAGCAGCCCTAGTGGCGGGAGAGTCTACGAGCAGTACTTC. Based on the CDR3 plus reference TRBV9 and TRBJ2-7, the full variable domain is DSGVTQTPKHLITATGQRVTLRCSPRSGDLSVYWYQQSLDQGLQFLIQYYNGEERAKGNILERFSAQQFPDLHSELNLSSLELGDSALYFCASSPSGGRVYEQYFGPGTRLTVT.

The J gene is TRBJ2-7, the V gene TRBV23-1, with 10 bases aligning to TRBD1. Being an ORF, TRBV23-1 has a function that is uncertain. Germline trimming cut 4 bases from V and 1 base from J; bases unmatched to any gene: 7. CDR3 length: 16 residues. Here the CDR3 DNA reads TGCGCCAGCAGTCGAGAGGGACAGGGGCTTTCCTACGAGCAGTACTTC. Translating gives CASSREGQGLSYEQYF.

This chain connects TRBV6-6 to TRBJ2-2, with D perhaps TRBD1 (5 bases). Germline CDR1 reads MNHNY; CDR2 reads SVGAGI (reference sequence). Trimming removed 6 bases from V and 1 base from J, with 12 bases in between. The length of the CDR3 is 15 residues. CDR3 loop: CASSSTQVNTGELFF. The DNA for the CDR3 is TGTGCCAGCAGCTCTACACAGGTGAACACCGGGGAGCTGTTTTTT.

This chain links TRBV19 with TRBJ1-2; 8 bases map to TRBD1. CDR3 length: 16 amino acids. Germline loops: CDR1 LNHDA, CDR2 SQIVND (reference sequence). The trim removed 5 bases at V and 7 bases at J, leaving 15 bases unmatched. The CDR3 sequence is CASSQRPGQGFAGYTF. The CDR3 nucleotides are TGTGCCAGTAGTCAAAGACCCGGACAGGGATTCGCTGGCTACACCTTC.

Of note for this clone: One end of the junction does not line up with germline, which may come from a read error. The genes are TRBV5-1 and TRBJ1-1; the D gene is possibly TRBD1 (6 bases). Germline CDR1 is SGHRS and CDR2 is YFSETQ. This CDR3 is 12 amino acids long. Here the CDR3 DNA reads TGCGCCAGCAGTTTGGACAGCCTGGCAGCTTTCTTT. It is translated as CASSLDSLAAFF.

This clone was seen a few times. V usage is TRBV19 and J usage is TRBJ2-5, with TRBD1 identical over 9 bases. V lost 5 bases to trimming and J lost 5 bases; unmatched junction nucleotides: 15. The CDR3 consists of 17 residues. Germline loops: CDR1 LNHDA, CDR2 SQIVND (reference sequence). The CDR3 is CASSQAPLQGAGETQYF. The CDR3 DNA sequence: TGTGCCAGTAGTCAGGCCCCCCTACAGGGGGCGGGTGAGACCCAGTACTTC.

The chain has TRBV2 and TRBJ1-6; D might be TRBD1 (6 bases). CDR3 length: 13 amino acids. Between the trimmed V and J ends, which lost 0 bases and 18 bases, there was a span of 15 bases. Germline V gene sequence: CDR1 SNHLY, CDR2 FYNNEI. The CDR3 sequence: CASSEALQRGGHF. In DNA, the CDR3 is TGTGCCAGCAGTGAAGCGCTTCAGAGGGGGGGCCACTTT.

The chain couples TRBV2 to TRBJ2-1; possibly TRBD1 for D (6 bases). V lost 2 bases, J lost 5 bases, and 13 bases lay in between. The CDR3 has 15 residues. Germline CDR1 and CDR2: SNHLY and FYNNEI. CDR3 DNA sequence: TGTGCCAGCAGTGAATCCGGGACAACTCACAATGAGCAGTTCTTC. It translates to CASSESGTTHNEQFF.

The chain carries TRBV7-9 and TRBJ2-5; 7 bases line up with TRBD2. J gave up 3 bases and V 1 base, and 5 bases lay outside the gene matches. Germline V CDR1 and CDR2: SEHNR, FQNEAQ (reference sequence). CDR3 length equals 15 residues. CDR3 sequence reads: CASSLVGRGEETQYF. In DNA form, the CDR3 reads TGTGCCAGCAGCTTAGTAGGGAGGGGAGAAGAGACCCAGTACTTC.

The table lists this clone with a count of one. The V gene is TRBV30, the J gene TRBJ1-5; 7 bases are a match to TRBD1. The CDR3 has 15 amino acids. Trimming cost V 6 bases and J 2 bases; bases outside gene matches: 10. Per the germline V gene, CDR1 is GTSNPN and CDR2 is SVGIG (reference sequence). CDR3 bases: TGTGCCTGTGGAGCAGGGGGTAGGCGCAATCAGCCCCAGCATTTT. Translating it yields CACGAGGRRNQPQHF.

V and J are TRBV7-2 and TRBJ2-2, with D possibly being TRBD2 (6 bases). Germline-derived CDR1 and CDR2 are SGHTA and FQGNSA. The CDR3 covers 17 residues. The V gene lost 4 bases and the J gene lost 3 bases, with 18 bases spanning the gap. CDR3 sequence reads: CASSWLMAGTYTGELFF. Here the CDR3 DNA reads TGTGCCAGCAGCTGGCTCATGGCAGGGACTTACACCGGGGAGCTGTTTTTT.

The chain uses TRBV2 and TRBJ2-5; 9 positions agree with TRBD1. J gave up 4 bases and V 5 bases, and 2 bases lay outside the gene matches. This CDR3 is 13 amino acids long. From germline, CDR1 is SNHLY and CDR2 FYNNEI. The CDR3 DNA sequence: TGTGCCAGCAGTACGGACAGGGGAGAGACCCAGTACTTC. Amino acid sequence: CASSTDRGETQYF.

This clone was seen more than once but under ten times. The CDR3 reads CSAVDSSNQPQHF. CDR3 DNA sequence: TGCAGCGCTGTGGACAGTAGCAATCAGCCCCAGCATTTT. The chain has TRBV29-1 and TRBJ1-5; maybe TRBD1 (6 bases). The germline V gene encodes CDR1 SQVTM and CDR2 ANQGSEA. Trimming stripped 7 bases from V and 0 bases from J, with 10 bases between. This CDR3 contains 13 residues. The full variable domain, completed using reference TRBV29-1 and TRBJ1-5, is SAVISQKPSRDICQRGTSLTIQCQVDSQVTMMFWYRQQPGQSLTLIATANQGSEATYESGFVIDKFPISRPNLTFSTLTVSNMSPEDSSIYLCSAVDSSNQPQHFGDGTRLSIL.

The chain employs TRBV27 and TRBJ1-5, with 7 bases matching TRBD1. This CDR3 spans 15 amino acids. J was trimmed by 1 base and V by 2 bases; bases with no gene match: 2. CDR1 is MNHEY and CDR2 is SMNVEV in the germline V gene (reference sequence). CDR3: CASSLNRGSNQPQHF. The DNA of the CDR3 is TGTGCCAGCAGTTTAAACAGGGGAAGCAATCAGCCCCAGCATTTT.

The V call is TRBV5-1, the J call TRBJ2-3, with 7 bases aligning to TRBD2. Germline trimming cut 6 bases from V and 3 bases from J; bases unmatched to any gene: 7. CDR3 length: 14 residues. Per the germline V gene, CDR1 is SGHRS and CDR2 is YFSETQ. CDR3 bases: TGCGCCAGCAACGCGGGAGTGGAAACAGATACGCAGTATTTT. It is translated as CASNAGVETDTQYF.

The chain employs TRBV27 and TRBJ2-4, with 7 nucleotides matching TRBD2. The CDR3 runs 17 residues. The germline V gene encodes CDR1 MNHEY and CDR2 SMNVEV (reference sequence). Trimming cost V 3 bases and J 2 bases; bases outside gene matches: 10. The CDR3 is CASSLGPGRGTKNIQYF. In nucleotides, the CDR3 is TGTGCCAGCAGTTTGGGGCCGGGGCGGGGGACCAAAAACATTCAGTACTTC.

The chain carries TRBV6-6 and TRBJ2-5, with TRBD1 matching 12 bases. The CDR3 has 16 residues. Germline V gene sequence: CDR1 MNHNY, CDR2 SVGAGI (reference sequence). The junction had 9 bases not matched to a gene; V was cut back by 6 bases and J by 4 bases. CDR3 in DNA: TGTGCCAGCAGCCCCAGGGGACAGGGGGCGGGAGAGACCCAGTACTTC. Amino acids: CASSPRGQGAGETQYF.

On this clone: The junction shows a germline mismatch at one end, possibly a read error. V usage is TRBV20-1 and J usage is TRBJ2-7; 8 nucleotides line up with TRBD1. The CDR3 runs to 10 residues. In germline, CDR1 is DFQATT, CDR2 SNEGSKA (reference sequence). The CDR3 DNA sequence: TGCAGTGCTCCGGGACAGGACTTCCACTTC. Its protein product is CSAPGQDFHF.

The chain combines TRBV18 with TRBJ1-3; D might be TRBD1 (5 bases). V was trimmed by 6 bases and J by 4 bases, leaving 22 bases between them. Germline-derived CDR1 and CDR2 are KGHSH and LQKENI. The CDR3 contains 17 residues. For the CDR3, the DNA is TGTGCCAGCTCTCCCTTCTTGCCAGGGCCTTTGGGAAACACCATATATTTT. Translation gives CASSPFLPGPLGNTIYF.

V and J are TRBV5-1 and TRBJ1-4; tentative D call: TRBD1 (6 bases). This CDR3 is built from 14 residues. The V end lost 0 bases, the J end lost 7 bases, and 10 bases lay between the germline ends. Germline CDR1 is SGHRS and CDR2 is YFSETQ. This CDR3 reads CASSLGQAGEKLFF. The CDR3 nucleotides read TGCGCCAGCAGCTTGGGACAGGCGGGTGAAAAACTGTTTTTT.